Detailed here is one T cell receptor beta chain. Its antigen remains unknown. A multiplex PCR was run with 60 Vbeta primers and 13 Jbeta primers. The protocol was immunoSEQ multiplex PCR, while the TCRdb copy is restricted to in-frame clones and leaves out a portion. Of about 180,000 clones in the sample, 82% were seen once. This specimen belongs to a study of cytomegalovirus exposure and HLA in healthy donors. Study in general: There were approximately 400 genotyped donors. Of these, roughly 80% fell in the genetic ancestry cluster associated with self-reported Caucasian donors. General observations from the study: The study reported that TCR beta sequences accurately predicted HLA-A and HLA-B alleles in most subjects.

The CDR3 is made up of 15 amino acids. Germline V CDR1 and CDR2: SGHAT, FQNNGV. The V segment lost 5 bases and the J segment 5 bases; nucleotides outside the gene matches: 9. Sequenced: PBMCs. The clonotype was recovered from a man aged 35 to 55 in good health and CMV-seronegative. This sequence joins TRBV11-2 and TRBJ1-2; 9 bases agree with TRBD1. In DNA, the CDR3 is TGTGCCAGCAGCCGTCCCGGGACAGGGAGGTATGGCTACACCTTC. This encodes CASSRPGTGRYGYTF.